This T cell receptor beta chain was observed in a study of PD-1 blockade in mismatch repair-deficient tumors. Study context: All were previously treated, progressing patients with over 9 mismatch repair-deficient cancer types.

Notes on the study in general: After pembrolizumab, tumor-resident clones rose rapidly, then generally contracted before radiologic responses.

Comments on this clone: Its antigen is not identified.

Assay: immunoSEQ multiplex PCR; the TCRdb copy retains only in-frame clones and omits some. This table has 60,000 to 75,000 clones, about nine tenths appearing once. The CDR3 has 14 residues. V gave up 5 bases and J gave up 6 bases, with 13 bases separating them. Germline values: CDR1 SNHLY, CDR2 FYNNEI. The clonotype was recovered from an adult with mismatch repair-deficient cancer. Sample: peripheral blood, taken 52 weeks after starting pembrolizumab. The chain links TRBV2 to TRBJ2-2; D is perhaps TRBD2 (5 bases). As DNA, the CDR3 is TGTGCCAGCAGTCGTAAGAGGGTCGCCGGGGAGCTGTTTTTT. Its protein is CASSRKRVAGELFF. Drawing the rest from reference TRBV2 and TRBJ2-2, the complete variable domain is EPEVTQTPSHQVTQMGQEVILRCVPISNHLYFYWYRQILGQKVEFLVSFYNNEISEKSEIFDDQFSVERPDGSNFTLKIRSTKLEDSAMYFCASSRKRVAGELFFGEGSRLTVL.